A selection of T cell receptor beta chains follows, all from one sample in a study of T-cell reconstitution after alpha-beta-depleted transplantation in children. TCRdb re-called the PCR reads with MiXCR, one entry per CDR3 protein. The sample includes approximately 650,000 distinct CDR3 sequences, approximately 14% of them seen just once. Sequencing was performed on PBMCs, taken before TCRalphabeta/CD19-depleted stem cell transplant. Receptors were obtained from a girl aged 2 to 9 with congenital amegakaryocytic thrombocytopenia, due to receive a stem cell transplant. The CDR3 runs from the conserved cysteine through the conserved F or W. Some rows mark clone size as missing; the rest say once, few, many or name a class of expanded clone.

clone_size	v_call	cdr3_aa
few	TRBV18	CASSPALTPERAKNIQYF
.	TRBV5-1	CASSLAGARDEKLFF
.	TRBV28	CASSRRASGNTIYF
many	TRBV4-1	CASSQDHTTDTQYF
many	TRBV28	CASTKGREFEQYF
few	TRBV5-1	CASHSPGTLTYEQYF
few	TRBV4-1	CASSQVGTANEKLFF
.	TRBV14	CASSPPPRGSRAYEQFF
.	TRBV10-2	CASRITGIVYNEQFF
few	TRBV5-1	CASSILAGGTYEQYF
many	TRBV12-3/TRBV12-4	CASSIVSYEQYF
few	TRBV10-3	CAISGVSRDTEAFF
few	TRBV12-3/TRBV12-4	CASSLKFGAQETQYF
many	TRBV5-1	CASEDRLTGELFF
many	TRBV20-1	CSASSGAGDQPQHF
few	TRBV18	CASSVRDRGLNEQFF
.	TRBV6-5	CASSSMTGRYTEAFF
.	TRBV5-1	CASSLFHGGTYEQYF
few	TRBV20-1	CSAVISGINEQFF
.	TRBV7-9	CASSLIQVDYEEQPQHF